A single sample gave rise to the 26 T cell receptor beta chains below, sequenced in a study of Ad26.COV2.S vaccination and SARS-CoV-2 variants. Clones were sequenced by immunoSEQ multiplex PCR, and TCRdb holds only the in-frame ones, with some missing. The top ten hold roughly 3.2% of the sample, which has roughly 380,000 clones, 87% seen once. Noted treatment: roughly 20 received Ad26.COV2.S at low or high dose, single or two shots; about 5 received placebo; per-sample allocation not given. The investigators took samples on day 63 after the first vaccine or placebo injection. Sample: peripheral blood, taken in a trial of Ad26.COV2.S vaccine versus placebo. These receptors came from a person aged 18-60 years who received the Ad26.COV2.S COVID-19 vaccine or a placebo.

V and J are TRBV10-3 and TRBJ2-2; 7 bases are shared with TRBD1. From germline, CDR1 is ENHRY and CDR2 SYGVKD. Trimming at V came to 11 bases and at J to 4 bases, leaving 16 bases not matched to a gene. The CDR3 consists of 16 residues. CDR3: CAASFVPGQFTGELFF. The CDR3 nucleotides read TGTGCCGCCAGCTTTGTACCGGGACAGTTCACCGGGGAGCTGTTTTTT.

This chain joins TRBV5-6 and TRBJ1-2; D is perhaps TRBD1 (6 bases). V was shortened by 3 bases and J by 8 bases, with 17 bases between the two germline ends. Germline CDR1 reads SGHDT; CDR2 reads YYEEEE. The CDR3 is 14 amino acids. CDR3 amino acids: CASSSVGGARGYTF. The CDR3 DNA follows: TGTGCCAGCAGCTCCGTTGGGGGCGCGAGGGGCTACACCTTC.

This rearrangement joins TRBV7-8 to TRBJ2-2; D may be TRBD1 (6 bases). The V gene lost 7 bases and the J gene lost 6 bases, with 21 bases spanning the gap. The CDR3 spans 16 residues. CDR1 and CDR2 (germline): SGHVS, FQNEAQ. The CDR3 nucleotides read TGTGCCAGCACCAAACGTCGTATGGGGGCTGCCGGGGAGCTGTTTTTT. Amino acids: CASTKRRMGAAGELFF.

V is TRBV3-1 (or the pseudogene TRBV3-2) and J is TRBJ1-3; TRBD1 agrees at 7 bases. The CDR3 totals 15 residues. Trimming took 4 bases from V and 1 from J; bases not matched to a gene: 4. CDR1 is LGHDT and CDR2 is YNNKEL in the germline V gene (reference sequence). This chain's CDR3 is CASSRRQGSGNTIYF. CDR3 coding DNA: TGTGCCAGCAGCCGCCGACAGGGTTCTGGAAACACCATATATTTT.

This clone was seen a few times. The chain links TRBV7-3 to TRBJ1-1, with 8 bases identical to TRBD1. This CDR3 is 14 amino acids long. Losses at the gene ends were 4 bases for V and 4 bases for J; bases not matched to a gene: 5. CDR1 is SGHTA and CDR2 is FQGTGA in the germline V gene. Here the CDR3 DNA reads TGTGCCAGCAGCTCGTTACAGGGGGTCACTGAAGCTTTCTTT. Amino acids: CASSSLQGVTEAFF.

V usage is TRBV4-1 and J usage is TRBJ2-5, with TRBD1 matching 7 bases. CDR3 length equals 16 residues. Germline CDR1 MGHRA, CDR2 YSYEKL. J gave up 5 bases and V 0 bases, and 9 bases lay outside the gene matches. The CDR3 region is CASSQDRGGGRETQYF. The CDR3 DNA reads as TGCGCCAGCAGCCAAGATCGAGGGGGCGGCAGGGAGACCCAGTACTTC.

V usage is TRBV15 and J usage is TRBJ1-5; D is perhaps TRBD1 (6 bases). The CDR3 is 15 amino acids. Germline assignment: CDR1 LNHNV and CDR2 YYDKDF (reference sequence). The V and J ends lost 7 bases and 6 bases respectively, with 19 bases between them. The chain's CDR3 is CATTRSRGAGQPQHF. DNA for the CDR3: TGTGCCACCACCCGCAGTAGGGGGGCTGGTCAGCCCCAGCATTTT.

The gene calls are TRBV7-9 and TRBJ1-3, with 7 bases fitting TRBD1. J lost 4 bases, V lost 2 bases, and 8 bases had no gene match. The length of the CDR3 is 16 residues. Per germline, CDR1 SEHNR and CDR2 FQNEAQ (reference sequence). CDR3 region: CASSLRDSEWGNTIYF. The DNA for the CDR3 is TGTGCCAGCAGCTTAAGGGACAGCGAGTGGGGAAACACCATATATTTT.

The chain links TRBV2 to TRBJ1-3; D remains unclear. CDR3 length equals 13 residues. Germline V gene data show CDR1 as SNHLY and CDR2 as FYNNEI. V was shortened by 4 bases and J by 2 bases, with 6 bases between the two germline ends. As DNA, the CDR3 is TGTGCCAGCAGTGTAGGGCCTGGAAACACCATATATTTT. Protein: CASSVGPGNTIYF.

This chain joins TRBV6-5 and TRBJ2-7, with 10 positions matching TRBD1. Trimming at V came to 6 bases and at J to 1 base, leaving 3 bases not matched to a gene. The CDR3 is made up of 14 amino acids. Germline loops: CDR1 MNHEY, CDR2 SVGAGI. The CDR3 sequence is CASSRGQGSYEQYF. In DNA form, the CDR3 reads TGTGCCAGCAGCCGGGGACAGGGGTCCTACGAGCAGTACTTC.

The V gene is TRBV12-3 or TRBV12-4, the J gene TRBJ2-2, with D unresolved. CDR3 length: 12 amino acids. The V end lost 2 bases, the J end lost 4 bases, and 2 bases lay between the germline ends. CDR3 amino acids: CASSLFTGELFF. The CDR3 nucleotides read TGTGCCAGCAGTTTATTCACCGGGGAGCTGTTTTTT.

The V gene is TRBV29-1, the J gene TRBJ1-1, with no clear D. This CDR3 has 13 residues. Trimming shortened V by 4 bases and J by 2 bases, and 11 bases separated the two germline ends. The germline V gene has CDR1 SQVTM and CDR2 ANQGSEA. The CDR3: CSVVSEGNTEAFF. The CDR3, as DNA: TGCAGCGTTGTATCCGAGGGTAACACTGAAGCTTTCTTT.

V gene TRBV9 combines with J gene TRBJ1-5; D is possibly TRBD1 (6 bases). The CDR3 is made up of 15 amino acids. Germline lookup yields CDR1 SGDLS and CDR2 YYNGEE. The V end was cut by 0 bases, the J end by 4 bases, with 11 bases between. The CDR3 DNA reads TGTGCCAGCAGCGTAGGGGGGACATCTAATCAGCCCCAGCATTTT. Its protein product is CASSVGGTSNQPQHF.

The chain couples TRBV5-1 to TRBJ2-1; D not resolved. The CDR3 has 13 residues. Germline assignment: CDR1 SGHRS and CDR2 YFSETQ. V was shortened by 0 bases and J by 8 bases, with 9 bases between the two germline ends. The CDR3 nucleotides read TGCGCCAGCAGCTTGGCCCCAAAGGATGAGCAGTTCTTC. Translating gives CASSLAPKDEQFF. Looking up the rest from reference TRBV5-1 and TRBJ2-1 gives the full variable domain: KAGVTQTPRYLIKTRGQQVTLSCSPISGHRSVSWYQQTPGQGLQFLFEYFSETQRNKGNFPGRFSGRQFSNSRSEMNVSTLELGDSALYLCASSLAPKDEQFFGPGTRLTVL.

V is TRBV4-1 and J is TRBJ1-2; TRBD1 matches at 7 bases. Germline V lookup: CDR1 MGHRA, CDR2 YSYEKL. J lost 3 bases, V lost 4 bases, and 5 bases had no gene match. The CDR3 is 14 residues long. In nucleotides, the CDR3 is TGCGCCAGCAGCCTTGACAGGGATTACTATGGCTACACCTTC. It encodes CASSLDRDYYGYTF.

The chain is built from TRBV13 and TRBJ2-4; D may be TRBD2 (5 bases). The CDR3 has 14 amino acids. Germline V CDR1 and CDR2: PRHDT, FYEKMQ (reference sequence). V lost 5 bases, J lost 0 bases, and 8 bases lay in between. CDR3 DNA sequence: TGTGCCAGCAGCCTCGGGGAAGCCAAAAACATTCAGTACTTC. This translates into CASSLGEAKNIQYF. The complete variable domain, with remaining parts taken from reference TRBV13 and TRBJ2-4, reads AAGVIQSPRHLIKEKRETATLKCYPIPRHDTVYWYQQGPGQDPQFLISFYEKMQSDKGSIPDRFSAQQFSDYHSELNMSSLELGDSALYFCASSLGEAKNIQYFGAGTRLSVL.

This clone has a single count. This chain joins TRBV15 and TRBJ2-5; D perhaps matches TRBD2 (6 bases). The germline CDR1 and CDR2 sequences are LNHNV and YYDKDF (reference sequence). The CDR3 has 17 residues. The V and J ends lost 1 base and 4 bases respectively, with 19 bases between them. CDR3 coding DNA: TGTGCCACCAGCAGAGTGAGCACAGGCGGGGTAATAGAGACCCAGTACTTC. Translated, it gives CATSRVSTGGVIETQYF.

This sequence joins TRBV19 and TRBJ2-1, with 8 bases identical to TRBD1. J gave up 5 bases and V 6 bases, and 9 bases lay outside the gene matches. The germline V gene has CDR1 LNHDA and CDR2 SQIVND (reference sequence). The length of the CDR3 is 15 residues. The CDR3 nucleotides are TGTGCCAGTAGGGTGAGGGACAGGCCCCACAATGAGCAGTTCTTC. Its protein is CASRVRDRPHNEQFF.

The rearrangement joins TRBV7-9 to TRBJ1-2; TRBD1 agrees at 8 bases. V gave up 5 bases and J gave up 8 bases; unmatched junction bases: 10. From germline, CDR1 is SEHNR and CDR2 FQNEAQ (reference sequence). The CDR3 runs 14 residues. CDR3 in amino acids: CASSHLSGGRGYTF. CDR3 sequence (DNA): TGTGCCAGCAGCCACCTTTCAGGGGGCCGGGGCTACACCTTC.

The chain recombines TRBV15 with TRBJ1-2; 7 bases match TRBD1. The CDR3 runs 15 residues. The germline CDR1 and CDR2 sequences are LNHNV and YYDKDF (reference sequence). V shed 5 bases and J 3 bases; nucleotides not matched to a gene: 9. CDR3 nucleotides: TGTGCCACCAGCTCGCCCCCGGGACAGCACTATGGCTACACCTTC. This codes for CATSSPPGQHYGYTF.

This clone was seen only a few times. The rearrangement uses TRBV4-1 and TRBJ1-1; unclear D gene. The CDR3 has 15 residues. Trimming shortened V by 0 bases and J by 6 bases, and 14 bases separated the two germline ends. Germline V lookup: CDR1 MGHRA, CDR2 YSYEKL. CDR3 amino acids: CASSQDLHVGAEAFF. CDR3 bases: TGCGCCAGCAGCCAAGATTTGCATGTGGGCGCTGAAGCTTTCTTT.

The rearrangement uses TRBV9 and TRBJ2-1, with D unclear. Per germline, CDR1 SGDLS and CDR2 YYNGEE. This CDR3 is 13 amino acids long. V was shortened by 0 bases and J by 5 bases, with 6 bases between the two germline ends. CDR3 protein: CASSVVTDNEQFF. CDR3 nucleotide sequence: TGTGCCAGCAGCGTAGTTACAGACAATGAGCAGTTCTTC.

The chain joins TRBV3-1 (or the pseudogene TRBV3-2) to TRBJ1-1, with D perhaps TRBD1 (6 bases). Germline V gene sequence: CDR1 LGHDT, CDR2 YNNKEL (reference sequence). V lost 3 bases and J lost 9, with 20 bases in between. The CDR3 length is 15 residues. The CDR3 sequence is CASSHRQASPLKAFF. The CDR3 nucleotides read TGTGCCAGCAGCCACCGACAGGCCTCCCCTCTGAAAGCTTTCTTT.

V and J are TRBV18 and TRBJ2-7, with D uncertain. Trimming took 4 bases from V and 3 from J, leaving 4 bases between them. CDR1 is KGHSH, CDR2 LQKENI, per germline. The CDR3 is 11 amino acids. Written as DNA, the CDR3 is TGTGCCAGCTCACGGGACTACGAGCAGTACTTC. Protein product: CASSRDYEQYF.

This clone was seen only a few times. The CDR3 DNA follows: TGTGCCAGTAGTCTCGGACCCAGCACCGGGGAGCTGTTTTTT. Protein sequence: CASSLGPSTGELFF. V is TRBV19 and J is TRBJ2-2; D is ambiguous. This CDR3 is built from 14 residues. Germline V gene lookup returns CDR1 LNHDA and CDR2 SQIVND (reference sequence). The V end was cut by 5 bases, the J end by 4 bases, with 11 bases between.

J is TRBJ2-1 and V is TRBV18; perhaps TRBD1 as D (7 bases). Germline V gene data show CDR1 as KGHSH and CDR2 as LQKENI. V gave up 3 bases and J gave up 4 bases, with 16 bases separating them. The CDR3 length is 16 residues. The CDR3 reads CASSPSDREAYNEQFF. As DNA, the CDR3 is TGTGCCAGCTCACCGTCCGACAGGGAGGCATACAATGAGCAGTTCTTC.